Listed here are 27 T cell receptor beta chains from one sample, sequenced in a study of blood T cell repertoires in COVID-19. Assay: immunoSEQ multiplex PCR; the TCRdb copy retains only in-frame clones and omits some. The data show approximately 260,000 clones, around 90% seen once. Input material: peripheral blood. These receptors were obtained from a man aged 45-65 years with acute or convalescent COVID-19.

CDR3 sequence (DNA): TGCGCCAGCAGCCCCCAGAGCGGGGGGGCCACCGGGGAGCTGTTTTTT. It encodes CASSPQSGGATGELFF. This chain connects TRBV5-1 to TRBJ2-2; 10 positions agree with TRBD2. With V trimmed by 4 bases and J by 4 bases, 7 bases remained unmatched. CDR1 SGHRS and CDR2 YFSETQ come from the germline V gene. The CDR3 runs to 16 residues.

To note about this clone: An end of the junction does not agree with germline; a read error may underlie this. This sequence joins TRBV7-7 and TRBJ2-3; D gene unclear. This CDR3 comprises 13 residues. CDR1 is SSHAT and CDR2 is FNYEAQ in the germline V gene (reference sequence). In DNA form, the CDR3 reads TGTGCTAGCAGCTCGCTAATCACAGATACGCAGTATTTT. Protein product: CASSSLITDTQYF.

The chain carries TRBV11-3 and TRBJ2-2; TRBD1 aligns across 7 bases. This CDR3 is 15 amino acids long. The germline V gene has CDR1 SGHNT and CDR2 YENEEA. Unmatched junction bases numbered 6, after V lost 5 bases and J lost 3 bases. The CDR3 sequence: CASSQDRLDTGELFF. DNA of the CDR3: TGTGCCAGCAGCCAGGACAGGTTGGACACCGGGGAGCTGTTTTTT.

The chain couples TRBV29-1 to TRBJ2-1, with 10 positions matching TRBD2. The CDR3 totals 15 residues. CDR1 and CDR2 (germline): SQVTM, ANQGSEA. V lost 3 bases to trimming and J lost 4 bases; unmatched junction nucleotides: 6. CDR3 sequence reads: CSVESLAGAYNEQFF. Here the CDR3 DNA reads TGCAGCGTTGAGTCGCTAGCGGGGGCATACAATGAGCAGTTCTTC.

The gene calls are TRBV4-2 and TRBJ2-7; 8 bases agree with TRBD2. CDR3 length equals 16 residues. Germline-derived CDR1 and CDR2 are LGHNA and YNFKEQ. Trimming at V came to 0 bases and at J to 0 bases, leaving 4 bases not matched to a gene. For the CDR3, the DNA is TGTGCCAGCAGCCAAGAAGGTAGCGGGGCCTCCTACGAGCAGTACTTC. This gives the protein CASSQEGSGASYEQYF.

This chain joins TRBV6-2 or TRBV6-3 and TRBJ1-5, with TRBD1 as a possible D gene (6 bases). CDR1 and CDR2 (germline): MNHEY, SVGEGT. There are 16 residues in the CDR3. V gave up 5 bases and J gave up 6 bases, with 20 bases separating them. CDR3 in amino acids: CASSPLDSLAGQPQHF. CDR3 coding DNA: TGTGCCAGCAGTCCCTTGGACAGTCTCGCGGGTCAGCCCCAGCATTTT.

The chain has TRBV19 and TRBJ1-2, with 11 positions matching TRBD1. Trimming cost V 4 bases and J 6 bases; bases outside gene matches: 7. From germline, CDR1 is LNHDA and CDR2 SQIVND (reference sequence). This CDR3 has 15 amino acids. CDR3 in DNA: TGTGCCAGTAGTACCCTGGACAGGGGGCAAGATGGCTACACCTTC. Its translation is CASSTLDRGQDGYTF.

The CDR3 DNA sequence: TGTGCCAGCAGCCAAGTCGGGGCGGGGGACTATGGCTACACCTTC. It codes for CASSQVGAGDYGYTF. The rearrangement links TRBV4-2 to TRBJ1-2; weak D call: TRBD1 (5 bases). This CDR3 is 15 amino acids long. Germline V CDR1 and CDR2: LGHNA, YNFKEQ. Trimming stripped 1 base from V and 3 bases from J, with 12 bases between.

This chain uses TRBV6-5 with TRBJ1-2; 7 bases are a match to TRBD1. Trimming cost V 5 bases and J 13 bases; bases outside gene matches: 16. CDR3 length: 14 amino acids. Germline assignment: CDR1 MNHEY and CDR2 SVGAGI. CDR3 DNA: TGTGCCAGCAGTCCCCATGGGGGGCAGGGGGTATCCACCTTC. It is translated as CASSPHGGQGVSTF.

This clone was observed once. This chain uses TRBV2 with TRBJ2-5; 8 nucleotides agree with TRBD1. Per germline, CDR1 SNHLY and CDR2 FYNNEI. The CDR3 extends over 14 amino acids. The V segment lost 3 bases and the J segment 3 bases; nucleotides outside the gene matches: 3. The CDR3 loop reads CASSDTTGEETQYF. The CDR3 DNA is TGTGCCAGCAGTGACACGACAGGGGAAGAGACCCAGTACTTC.

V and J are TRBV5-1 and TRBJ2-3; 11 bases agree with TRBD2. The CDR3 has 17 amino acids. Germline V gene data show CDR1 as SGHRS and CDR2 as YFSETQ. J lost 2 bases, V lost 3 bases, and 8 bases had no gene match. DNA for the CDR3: TGCGCCAGCAGCTACTTACCGGGACTAGCGGCCACAGATACGCAGTATTTT. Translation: CASSYLPGLAATDTQYF.

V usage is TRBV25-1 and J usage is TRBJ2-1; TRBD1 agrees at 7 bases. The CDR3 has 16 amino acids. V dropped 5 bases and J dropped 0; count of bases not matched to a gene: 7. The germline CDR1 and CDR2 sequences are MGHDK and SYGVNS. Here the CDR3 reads CASSPRDSYSYNEQFF. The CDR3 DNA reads TGTGCCAGCAGTCCCCGGGACAGCTACTCCTACAATGAGCAGTTCTTC.

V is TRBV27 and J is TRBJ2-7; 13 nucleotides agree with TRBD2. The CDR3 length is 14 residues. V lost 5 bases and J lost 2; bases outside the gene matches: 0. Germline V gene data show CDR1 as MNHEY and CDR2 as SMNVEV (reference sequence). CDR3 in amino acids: CASSTSGGAYEQYF. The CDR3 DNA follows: TGTGCCAGCAGTACTAGCGGGGGGGCCTACGAGCAGTACTTC.

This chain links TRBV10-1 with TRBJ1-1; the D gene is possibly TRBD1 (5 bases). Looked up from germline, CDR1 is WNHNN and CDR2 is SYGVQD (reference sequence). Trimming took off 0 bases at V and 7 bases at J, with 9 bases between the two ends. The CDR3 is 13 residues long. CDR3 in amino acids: CASSESGGLEAFF. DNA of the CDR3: TGCGCCAGCAGTGAGTCGGGGGGACTTGAAGCTTTCTTT.

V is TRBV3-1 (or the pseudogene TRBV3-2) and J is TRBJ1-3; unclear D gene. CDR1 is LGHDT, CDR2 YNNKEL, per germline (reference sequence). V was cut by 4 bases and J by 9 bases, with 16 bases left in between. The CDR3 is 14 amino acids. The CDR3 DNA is TGTGCCAGCAGCCTCCGACCGAAGGGAGGCACCATATATTTT. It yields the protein CASSLRPKGGTIYF.

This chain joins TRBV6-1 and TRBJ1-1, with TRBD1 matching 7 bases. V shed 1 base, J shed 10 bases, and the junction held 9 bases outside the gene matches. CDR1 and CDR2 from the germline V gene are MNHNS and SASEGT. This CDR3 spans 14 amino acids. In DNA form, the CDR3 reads TGTGCCAGCAGTGAAGAGGGGGCGACGTTACCAGCTTTCTTT. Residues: CASSEEGATLPAFF.

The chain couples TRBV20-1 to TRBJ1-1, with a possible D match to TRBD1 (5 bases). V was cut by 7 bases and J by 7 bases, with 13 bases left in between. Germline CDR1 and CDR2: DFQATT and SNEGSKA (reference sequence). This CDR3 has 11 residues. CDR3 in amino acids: CSVQGGIEAFF. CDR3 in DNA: TGCAGTGTTCAGGGCGGGATTGAAGCTTTCTTT.

The DNA of the CDR3 is TGTGCCAGCAGCAAAGGAAAGCGGGGGGGAGAGCAGTTCTTC. As protein: CASSKGKRGGEQFF. V gene TRBV21-1 combines with J gene TRBJ2-1; the DNA was not used to check the table's D call, TRBD2. TRBV21-1 is a pseudogene locus. The CDR3 consists of 14 residues.

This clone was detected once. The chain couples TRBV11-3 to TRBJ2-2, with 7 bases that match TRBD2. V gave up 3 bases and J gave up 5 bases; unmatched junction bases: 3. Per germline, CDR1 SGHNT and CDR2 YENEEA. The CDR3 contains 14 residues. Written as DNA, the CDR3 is TGTGCCAGCAGCTTTCCGGGGGGAACCGGGGAGCTGTTTTTT. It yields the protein CASSFPGGTGELFF.

The CDR3 sequence is CASSFGDRGHEKLFF. CDR3 coding DNA: TGCGCCAGCAGCTTTGGGGACAGGGGGCATGAAAAACTGTTTTTT. This chain connects TRBV5-1 to TRBJ1-4, with 12 bases fitting TRBD1. J gave up 6 bases and V 2 bases, and 2 bases lay outside the gene matches. Per the germline V gene, CDR1 is SGHRS and CDR2 is YFSETQ. The CDR3 has 15 amino acids.

The CDR3, as DNA: TGTGCCAGCAGTGAAATACAGGGGAACTATGGCTACACCTTC. Translated, it gives CASSEIQGNYGYTF. The rearrangement joins TRBV6-1 to TRBJ1-2; 7 bases agree with TRBD1. The CDR3 covers 14 residues. V shed 2 bases, J shed 2 bases, and the junction held 2 bases outside the gene matches. Germline CDR1 reads MNHNS; CDR2 reads SASEGT.

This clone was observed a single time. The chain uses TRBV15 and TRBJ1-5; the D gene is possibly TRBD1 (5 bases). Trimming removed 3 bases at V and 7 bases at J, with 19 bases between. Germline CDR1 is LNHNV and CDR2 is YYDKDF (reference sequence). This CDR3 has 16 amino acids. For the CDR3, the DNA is TGTGCCACCAGCAGGGGGGAGGGCCCGGAGGGACAGCCCCAGCATTTT. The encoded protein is CATSRGEGPEGQPQHF.

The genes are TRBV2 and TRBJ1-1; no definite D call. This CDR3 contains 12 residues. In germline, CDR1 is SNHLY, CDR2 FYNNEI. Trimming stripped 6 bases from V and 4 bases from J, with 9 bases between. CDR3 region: CASRGATTEAFF. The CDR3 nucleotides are TGTGCCAGCAGGGGCGCGACCACTGAAGCTTTCTTT.

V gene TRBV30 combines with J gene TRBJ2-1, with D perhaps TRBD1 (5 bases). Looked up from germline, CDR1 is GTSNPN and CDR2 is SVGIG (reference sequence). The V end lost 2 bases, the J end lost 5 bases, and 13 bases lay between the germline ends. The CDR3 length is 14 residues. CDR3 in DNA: TGTGCCTGGAGTCCCCGACAGCCAAACAATGAGCAGTTCTTC. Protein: CAWSPRQPNNEQFF.

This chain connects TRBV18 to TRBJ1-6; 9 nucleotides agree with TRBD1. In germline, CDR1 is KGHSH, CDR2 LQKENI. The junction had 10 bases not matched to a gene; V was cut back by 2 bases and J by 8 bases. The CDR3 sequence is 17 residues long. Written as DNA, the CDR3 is TGTGCCAGCTCACCAACGGCTCCGACAGGGGGAGATTCACCCCTCCACTTT. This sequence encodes CASSPTAPTGGDSPLHF. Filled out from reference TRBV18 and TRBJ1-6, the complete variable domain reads NAGVMQNPRHLVRRRGQEARLRCSPMKGHSHVYWYRQLPEEGLKFMVYLQKENIIDESGMPKERFSAEFPKEGPSILRIQQVVRGDSAAYFCASSPTAPTGGDSPLHFGNGTRLTVT.

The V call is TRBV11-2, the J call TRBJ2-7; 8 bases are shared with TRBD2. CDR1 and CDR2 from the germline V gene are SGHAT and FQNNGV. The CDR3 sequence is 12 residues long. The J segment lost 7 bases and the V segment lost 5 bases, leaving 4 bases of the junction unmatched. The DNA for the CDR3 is TGTGCCAGCAGCGTTGCGGGGGGAGAGCAGTACTTC. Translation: CASSVAGGEQYF.

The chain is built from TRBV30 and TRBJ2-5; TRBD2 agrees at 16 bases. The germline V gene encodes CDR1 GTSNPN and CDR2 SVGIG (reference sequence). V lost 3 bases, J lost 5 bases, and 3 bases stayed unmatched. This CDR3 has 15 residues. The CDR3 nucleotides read TGTGCCTGGAGCCAGGGACTAGCGGGGGGGGAGACCCAGTACTTC. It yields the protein CAWSQGLAGGETQYF.